This TCR beta chain was obtained from a study of control samples from healthy donors and cancer patients. Measured with immunoSEQ multiplex PCR; TCRdb has only the in-frame clones, and not every one. The repertoire consists of 95,000 to 100,000 clones, with about four fifths occurring once and the leading ten covering approximately 2%. V lost 6 bases to trimming and J lost 4 bases, with 9 bases between them. The CDR3 contains 12 residues. V is TRBV12-3 or TRBV12-4 and J is TRBJ1-2; no reliable D call. The origin of this receptor is a man aged 60 to 69 in good health. Sequenced sample: blood. The CDR3 sequence: CASSPNSYGYTF. In nucleotides, the CDR3 is TGTGCCAGCAGCCCAAATTCCTATGGCTACACCTTC.